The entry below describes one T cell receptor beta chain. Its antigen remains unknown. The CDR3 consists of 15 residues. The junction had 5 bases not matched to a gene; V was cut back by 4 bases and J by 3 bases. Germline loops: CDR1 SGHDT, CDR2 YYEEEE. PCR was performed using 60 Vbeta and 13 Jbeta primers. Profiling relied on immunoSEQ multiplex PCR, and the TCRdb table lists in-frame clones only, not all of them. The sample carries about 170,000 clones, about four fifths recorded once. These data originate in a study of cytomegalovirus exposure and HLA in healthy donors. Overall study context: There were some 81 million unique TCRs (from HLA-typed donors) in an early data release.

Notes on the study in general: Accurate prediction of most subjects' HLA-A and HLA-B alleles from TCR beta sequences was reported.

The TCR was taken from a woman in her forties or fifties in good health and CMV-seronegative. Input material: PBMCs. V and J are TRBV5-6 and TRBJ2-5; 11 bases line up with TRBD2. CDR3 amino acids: CASSRGTSGKETQYF. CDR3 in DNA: TGTGCCAGCAGCCGAGGGACTAGCGGAAAAGAGACCCAGTACTTC. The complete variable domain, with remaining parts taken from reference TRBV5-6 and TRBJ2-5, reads DAGVTQSPTHLIKTRGQQVTLRCSPKSGHDTVSWYQQALGQGPQFIFQYYEEEERQRGNFPDRFSGHQFPNYSSELNVNALLLGDSALYLCASSRGTSGKETQYFGPGTRLLVL.